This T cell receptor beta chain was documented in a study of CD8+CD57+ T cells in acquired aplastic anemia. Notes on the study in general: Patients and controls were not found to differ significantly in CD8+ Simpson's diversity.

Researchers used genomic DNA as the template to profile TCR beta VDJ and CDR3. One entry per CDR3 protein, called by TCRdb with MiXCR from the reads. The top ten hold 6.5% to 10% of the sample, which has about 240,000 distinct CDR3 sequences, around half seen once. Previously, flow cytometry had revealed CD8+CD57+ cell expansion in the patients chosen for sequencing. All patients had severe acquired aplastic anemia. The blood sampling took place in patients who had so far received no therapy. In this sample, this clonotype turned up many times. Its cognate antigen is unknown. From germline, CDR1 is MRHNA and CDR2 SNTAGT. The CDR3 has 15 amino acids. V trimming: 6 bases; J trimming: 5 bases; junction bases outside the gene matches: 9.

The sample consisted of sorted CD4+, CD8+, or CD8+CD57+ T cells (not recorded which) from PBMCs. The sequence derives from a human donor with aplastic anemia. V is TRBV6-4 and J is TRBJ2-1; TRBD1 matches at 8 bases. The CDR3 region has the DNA TGTGCCAGCAGAAACGGACAGGGAGAAGACAATGAGCAGTTCTTC. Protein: CASRNGQGEDNEQFF.